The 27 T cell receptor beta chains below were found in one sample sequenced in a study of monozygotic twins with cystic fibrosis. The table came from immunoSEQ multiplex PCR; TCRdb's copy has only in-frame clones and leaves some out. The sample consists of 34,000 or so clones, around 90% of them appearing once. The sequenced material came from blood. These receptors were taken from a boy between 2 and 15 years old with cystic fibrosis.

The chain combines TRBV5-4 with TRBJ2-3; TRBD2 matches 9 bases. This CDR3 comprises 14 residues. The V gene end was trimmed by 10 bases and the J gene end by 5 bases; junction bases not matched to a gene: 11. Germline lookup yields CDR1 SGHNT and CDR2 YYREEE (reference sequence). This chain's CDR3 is CAGDRGSGGDTQYF. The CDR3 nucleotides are TGTGCCGGAGACCGGGGTAGCGGGGGAGATACGCAGTATTTT.

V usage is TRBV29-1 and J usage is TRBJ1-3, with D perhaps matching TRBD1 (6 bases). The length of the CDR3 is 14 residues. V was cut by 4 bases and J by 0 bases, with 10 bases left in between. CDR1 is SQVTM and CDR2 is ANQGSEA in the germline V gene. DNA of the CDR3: TGCAGCGTTGCGGGACACCTCTCTGGAAACACCATATATTTT. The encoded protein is CSVAGHLSGNTIYF.

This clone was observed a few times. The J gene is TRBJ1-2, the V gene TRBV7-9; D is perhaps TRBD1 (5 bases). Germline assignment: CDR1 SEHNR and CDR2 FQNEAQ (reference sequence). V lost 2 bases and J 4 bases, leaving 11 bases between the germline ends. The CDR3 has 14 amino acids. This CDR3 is CASSLREGPYGYTF. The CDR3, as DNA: TGTGCCAGCAGCTTACGGGAGGGACCCTATGGCTACACCTTC. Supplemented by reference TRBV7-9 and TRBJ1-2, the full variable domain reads DTGVSQNPRHKITKRGQNVTFRCDPISEHNRLYWYRQTLGQGPEFLTYFQNEAQLEKSRLLSDRFSAERPKGSFSTLEIQRTEQGDSAMYLCASSLREGPYGYTFGSGTRLTVV.

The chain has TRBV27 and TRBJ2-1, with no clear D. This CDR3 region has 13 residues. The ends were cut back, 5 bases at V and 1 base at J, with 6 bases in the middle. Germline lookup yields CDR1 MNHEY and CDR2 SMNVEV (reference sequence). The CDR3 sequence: CASSATSYNEQFF. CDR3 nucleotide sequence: TGTGCCAGCAGTGCGACTTCCTACAATGAGCAGTTCTTC.

The CDR3 DNA reads TGTGCCAGCAGCCCCTCGGGCCTGAACTCTGGAAACACCATATATTTT. Protein: CASSPSGLNSGNTIYF. The V call is TRBV7-2, the J call TRBJ1-3; D gene unclear. Trimming removed 5 bases from V and 0 bases from J, with 14 bases in between. CDR3 length: 16 residues. Germline values: CDR1 SGHTA, CDR2 FQGNSA.

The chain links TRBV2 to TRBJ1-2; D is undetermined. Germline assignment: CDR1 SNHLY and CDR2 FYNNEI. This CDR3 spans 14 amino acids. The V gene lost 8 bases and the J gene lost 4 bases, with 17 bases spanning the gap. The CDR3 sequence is CASVEQRRGYGYTF. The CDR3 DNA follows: TGTGCCAGCGTCGAACAGAGGCGGGGCTATGGCTACACCTTC. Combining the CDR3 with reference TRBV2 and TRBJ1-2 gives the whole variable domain EPEVTQTPSHQVTQMGQEVILRCVPISNHLYFYWYRQILGQKVEFLVSFYNNEISEKSEIFDDQFSVERPDGSNFTLKIRSTKLEDSAMYFCASVEQRRGYGYTFGSGTRLTVV.

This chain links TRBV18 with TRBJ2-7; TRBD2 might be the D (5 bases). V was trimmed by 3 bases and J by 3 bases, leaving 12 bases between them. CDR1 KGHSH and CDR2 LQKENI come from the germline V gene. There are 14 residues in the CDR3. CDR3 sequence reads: CASSPRGLVYEQYF. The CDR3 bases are TGTGCCAGCTCACCCCGAGGGTTGGTCTACGAGCAGTACTTC. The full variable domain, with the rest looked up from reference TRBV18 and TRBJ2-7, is NAGVMQNPRHLVRRRGQEARLRCSPMKGHSHVYWYRQLPEEGLKFMVYLQKENIIDESGMPKERFSAEFPKEGPSILRIQQVVRGDSAAYFCASSPRGLVYEQYFGPGTRLTVT.

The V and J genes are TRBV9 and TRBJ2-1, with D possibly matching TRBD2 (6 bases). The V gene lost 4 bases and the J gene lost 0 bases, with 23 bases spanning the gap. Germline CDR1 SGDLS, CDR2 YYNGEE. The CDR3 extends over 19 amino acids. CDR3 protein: CASSPVSGVLLSSYNEQFF. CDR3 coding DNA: TGTGCCAGCAGCCCCGTTTCGGGGGTACTCCTTAGCTCCTACAATGAGCAGTTCTTC.

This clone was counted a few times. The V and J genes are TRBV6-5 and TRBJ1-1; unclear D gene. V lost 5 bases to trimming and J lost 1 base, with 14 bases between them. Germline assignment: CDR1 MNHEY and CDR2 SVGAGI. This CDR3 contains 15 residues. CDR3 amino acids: CASSPVQTENTEAFF. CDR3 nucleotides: TGTGCCAGCAGTCCTGTTCAAACAGAGAACACTGAAGCTTTCTTT.

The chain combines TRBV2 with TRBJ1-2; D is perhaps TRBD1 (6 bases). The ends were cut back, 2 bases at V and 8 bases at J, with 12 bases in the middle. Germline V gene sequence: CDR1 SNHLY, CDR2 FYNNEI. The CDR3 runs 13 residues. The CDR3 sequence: CASSELMGGGYTF. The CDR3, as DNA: TGTGCCAGCAGTGAATTAATGGGGGGCGGCTACACCTTC.

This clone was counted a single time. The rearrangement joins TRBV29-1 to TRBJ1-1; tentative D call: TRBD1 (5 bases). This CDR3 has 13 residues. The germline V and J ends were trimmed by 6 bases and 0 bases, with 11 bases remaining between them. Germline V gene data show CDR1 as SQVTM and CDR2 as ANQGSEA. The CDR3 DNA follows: TGCAGCGTCGGGGCTAGTCTGAACACTGAAGCTTTCTTT. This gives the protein CSVGASLNTEAFF.

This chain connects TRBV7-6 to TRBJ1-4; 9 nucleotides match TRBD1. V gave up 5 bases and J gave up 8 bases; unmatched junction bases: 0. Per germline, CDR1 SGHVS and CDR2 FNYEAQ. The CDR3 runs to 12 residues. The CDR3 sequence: CASSGQGEKLFF. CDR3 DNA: TGTGCCAGCAGCGGACAGGGGGAAAAACTGTTTTTT.

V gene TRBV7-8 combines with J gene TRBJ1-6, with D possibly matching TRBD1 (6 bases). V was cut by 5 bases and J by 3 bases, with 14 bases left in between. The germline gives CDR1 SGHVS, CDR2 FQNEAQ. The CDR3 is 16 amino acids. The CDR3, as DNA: TGTGCCAGCAGCCCGAGCAGGGGCGTCTATAATTCACCCCTCCACTTT. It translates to CASSPSRGVYNSPLHF.

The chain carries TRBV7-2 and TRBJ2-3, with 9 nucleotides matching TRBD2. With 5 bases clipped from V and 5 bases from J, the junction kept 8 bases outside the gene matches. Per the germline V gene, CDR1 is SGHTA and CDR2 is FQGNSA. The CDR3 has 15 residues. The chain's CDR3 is CASSPGAGGKDTQYF. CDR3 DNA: TGTGCCAGCAGCCCCGGAGCGGGGGGCAAAGATACGCAGTATTTT.

The CDR3 region is CASSQEVGRGSSPLHF. The CDR3 nucleotides are TGCGCCAGCAGCCAAGAGGTTGGCAGGGGGAGCTCACCCCTCCACTTT. The chain employs TRBV4-3 and TRBJ1-6; TRBD1 matches 7 bases. The CDR3 extends over 16 amino acids. The ends lost 0 bases at V and 10 bases at J; junction bases unmatched: 9. Germline V CDR1 and CDR2: LGHNA, YSLEER.

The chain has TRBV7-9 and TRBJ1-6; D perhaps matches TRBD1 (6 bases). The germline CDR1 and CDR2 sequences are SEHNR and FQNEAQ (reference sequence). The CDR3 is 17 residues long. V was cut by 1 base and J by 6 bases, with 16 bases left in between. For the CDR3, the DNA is TGTGCCAGCAGCTTAGGAGGGGGACGGGCCGGTAATTCACCCCTCCACTTT. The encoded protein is CASSLGGGRAGNSPLHF.

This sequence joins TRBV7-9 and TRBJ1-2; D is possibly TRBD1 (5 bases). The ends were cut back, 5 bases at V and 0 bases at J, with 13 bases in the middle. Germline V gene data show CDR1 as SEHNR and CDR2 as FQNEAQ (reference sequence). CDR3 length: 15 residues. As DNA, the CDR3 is TGTGCCAGCAGCCCGATTGGGGCCGCTAACTATGGCTACACCTTC. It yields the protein CASSPIGAANYGYTF.

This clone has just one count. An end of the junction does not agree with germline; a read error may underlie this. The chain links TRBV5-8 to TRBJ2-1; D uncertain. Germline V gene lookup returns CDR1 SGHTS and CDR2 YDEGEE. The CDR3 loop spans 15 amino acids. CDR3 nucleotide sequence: TGTGCCAGCAGCAAAAGGAGCACTTCCTCCAATGAGCAGTTCTTC. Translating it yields CASSKRSTSSNEQFF.

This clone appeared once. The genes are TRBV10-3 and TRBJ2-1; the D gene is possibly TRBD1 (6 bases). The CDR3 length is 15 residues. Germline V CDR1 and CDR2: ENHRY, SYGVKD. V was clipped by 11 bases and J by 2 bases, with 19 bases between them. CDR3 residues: CASQGNVNAYNEQFF. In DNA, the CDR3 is TGTGCCTCCCAGGGGAACGTAAACGCCTACAATGAGCAGTTCTTC.

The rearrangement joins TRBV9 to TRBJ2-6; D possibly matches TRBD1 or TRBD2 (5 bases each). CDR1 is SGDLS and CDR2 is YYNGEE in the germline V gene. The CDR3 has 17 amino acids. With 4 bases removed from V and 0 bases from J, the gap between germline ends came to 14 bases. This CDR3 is CASSRRGANSGANVLTF. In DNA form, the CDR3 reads TGTGCCAGCAGCCGCCGAGGGGCGAACTCTGGGGCCAACGTCCTGACTTTC.

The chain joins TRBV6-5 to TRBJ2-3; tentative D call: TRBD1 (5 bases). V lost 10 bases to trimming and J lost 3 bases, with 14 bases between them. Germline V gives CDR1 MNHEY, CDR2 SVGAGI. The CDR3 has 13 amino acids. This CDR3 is CAIATVSTDTQYF. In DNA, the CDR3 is TGTGCCATCGCGACAGTGTCGACAGATACGCAGTATTTT.

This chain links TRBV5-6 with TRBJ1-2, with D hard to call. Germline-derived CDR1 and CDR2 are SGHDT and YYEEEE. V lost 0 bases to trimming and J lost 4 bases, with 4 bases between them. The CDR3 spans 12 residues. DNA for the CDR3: TGTGCCAGCAGCTTGGCTGCCTATGGCTACACCTTC. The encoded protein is CASSLAAYGYTF.

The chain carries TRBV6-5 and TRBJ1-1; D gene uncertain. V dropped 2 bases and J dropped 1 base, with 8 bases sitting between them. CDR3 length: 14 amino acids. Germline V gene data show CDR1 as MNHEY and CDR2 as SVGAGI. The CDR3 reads CASSYDKPNTEAFF. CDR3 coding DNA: TGTGCCAGCAGTTACGACAAACCGAACACTGAAGCTTTCTTT.

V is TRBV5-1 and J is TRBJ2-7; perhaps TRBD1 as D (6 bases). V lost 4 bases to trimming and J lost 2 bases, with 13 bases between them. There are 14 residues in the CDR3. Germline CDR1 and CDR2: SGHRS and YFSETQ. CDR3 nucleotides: TGCGCCAGCAGCCCAGGGGACACCACCTACGAGCAGTACTTC. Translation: CASSPGDTTYEQYF.

CDR3 DNA sequence: TGCAGCGTTGAATGGAGAGACAGGGGGAGCTACAATGAGCAGTTCTTC. Translated, it gives CSVEWRDRGSYNEQFF. V and J are TRBV29-1 and TRBJ2-1; 9 bases line up with TRBD1. This CDR3 is 16 amino acids long. After removal of 2 bases from V and 3 bases from J, the junction contained 8 bases not matched to a gene. Germline loops: CDR1 SQVTM, CDR2 ANQGSEA.

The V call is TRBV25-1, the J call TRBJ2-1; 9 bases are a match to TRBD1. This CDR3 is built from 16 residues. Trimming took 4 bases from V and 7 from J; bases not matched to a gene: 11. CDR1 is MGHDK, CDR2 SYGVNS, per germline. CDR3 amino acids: CASSAQQGAGRNEQFF. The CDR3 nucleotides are TGTGCCAGCAGTGCCCAACAGGGGGCCGGTCGAAATGAGCAGTTCTTC.

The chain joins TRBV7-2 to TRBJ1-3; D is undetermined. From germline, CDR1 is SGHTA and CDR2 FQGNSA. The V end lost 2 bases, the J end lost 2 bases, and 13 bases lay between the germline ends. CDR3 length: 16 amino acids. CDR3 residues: CASSLSGGFPGNTIYF. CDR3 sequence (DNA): TGTGCCAGCAGCTTATCGGGAGGGTTCCCTGGAAACACCATATATTTT.